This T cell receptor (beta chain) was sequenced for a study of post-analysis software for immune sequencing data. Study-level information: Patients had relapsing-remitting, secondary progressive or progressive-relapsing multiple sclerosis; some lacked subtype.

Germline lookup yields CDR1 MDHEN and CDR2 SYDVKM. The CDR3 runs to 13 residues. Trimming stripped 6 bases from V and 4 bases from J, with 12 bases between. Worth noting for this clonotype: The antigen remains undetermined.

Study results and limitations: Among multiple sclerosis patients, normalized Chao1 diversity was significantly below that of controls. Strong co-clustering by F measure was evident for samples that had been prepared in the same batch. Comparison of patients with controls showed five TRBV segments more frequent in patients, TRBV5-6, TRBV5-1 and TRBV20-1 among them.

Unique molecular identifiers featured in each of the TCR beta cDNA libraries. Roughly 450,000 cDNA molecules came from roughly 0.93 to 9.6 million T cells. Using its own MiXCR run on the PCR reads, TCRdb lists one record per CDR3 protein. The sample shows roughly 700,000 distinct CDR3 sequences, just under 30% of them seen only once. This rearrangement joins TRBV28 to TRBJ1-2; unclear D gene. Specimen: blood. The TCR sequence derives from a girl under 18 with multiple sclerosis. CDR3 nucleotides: TGTGCCAGCAGAACACAGTTTGGCTATGGCTACACCTTC. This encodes CASRTQFGYGYTF.